Listed below are T cell receptor beta chains from one sample, sequenced in a study of T-cell reconstitution after alpha-beta-depleted transplantation in children. Using its own MiXCR run on the PCR reads, TCRdb lists one record per CDR3 protein. The sample carries hundreds of thousands of distinct CDR3 sequences, 16% recorded once. This material consisted of PBMCs from the stem cell graft donor, taken from the stem cell graft. All receptors derive from a human donor who donated a stem cell graft to a child with acute myeloid leukemia. Both conserved end residues are part of each CDR3. A D gene is named only where the DNA matches it firmly. Part of the rows lack a size; the others show once, few, many or a class for expanded clones.

TRBJ1-1 | 14 | few | TRBD1 | TRBV12-3/TRBV12-4 | CASRRGRHNTEAFF | TGTGCCAGCAGGAGGGGGCGGCACAACACTGAAGCTTTCTTT
TRBJ2-3 | 15 | many | NA | TRBV6-5 | CASSYSYRSTDTQYF | TGTGCCAGCAGTTACTCATACAGGAGCACAGATACGCAGTATTTT
TRBJ2-1 | 10 | many | NA | TRBV29-1 | CSVGTNEQFF | TGCAGCGTTGGGACCAATGAGCAGTTCTTC
TRBJ2-2 | 15 | many | TRBD1 | TRBV6-1 | CASSPWTGGTGELFF | TGTGCCAGCAGTCCTTGGACAGGGGGCACCGGGGAGCTGTTTTTT
TRBJ1-4 | 14 | many | NA | TRBV7-9 | CASSLLGTVVELFF | TGTGCCAGCAGCTTACTTGGAACGGTGGTGGAACTGTTTTTT
TRBJ1-4 | 13 | many | NA | TRBV29-1 | CSVVTENNEKLFF | TGCAGCGTTGTGACAGAAAATAATGAAAAACTGTTTTTT
TRBJ1-2 | 14 | few | NA | TRBV30 | CAWQGTRDSHGYTF | TGTGCCTGGCAAGGGACAAGGGATTCCCATGGCTACACCTTC
TRBJ2-3 | 18 | NA | TRBD1 | TRBV11-1 | CASSPLGWGQGATDTQYF | TGTGCCAGCAGCCCGCTAGGATGGGGACAGGGGGCCACAGATACGCAGTATTTT
TRBJ2-1 | 16 | many | TRBD2 | TRBV20-1 | CSARVLGLAEYNEQFF | TGCAGTGCTAGAGTCTTAGGGCTAGCGGAGTACAATGAGCAGTTCTTC
TRBJ1-6 | 15 | many | NA | TRBV20-1 | CSARDSGPSNSPLHF | TGCAGTGCTAGAGATTCGGGACCGTCTAATTCACCCCTCCACTTT
TRBJ2-1 | 17 | many | NA | TRBV6-1 | CASSQGLRGEFYNEQFF | TGTGCCAGCAGCCAAGGACTCAGGGGGGAGTTCTACAATGAGCAGTTCTTC
TRBJ2-7 | 12 | NA | NA | TRBV20-1 | CSAGEQGYEQYF | TGCAGTGCTGGGGAACAGGGCTACGAGCAGTACTTC
TRBJ2-1 | 16 | many | TRBD2 | TRBV4-3 | CASSPESGVSYNEQFF | TGCGCCAGCAGCCCCGAAAGCGGGGTTTCCTACAATGAGCAGTTCTTC
TRBJ1-5 | 14 | NA | NA | TRBV5-6 | CASSPGARNQPQHF | TGTGCCAGCTCCCCAGGAGCCCGCAATCAGCCCCAGCATTTT
TRBJ2-5 | 18 | NA | TRBD1 | TRBV11-2 | CASSLRDRGKPTQETQYF | TGTGCCAGCAGCCTCCGGGACAGGGGGAAACCCACCCAAGAGACCCAGTACTTC
TRBJ2-7 | 14 | many | NA | TRBV6-5 | CASSYSDTTYEQYF | TGTGCCAGCAGTTACTCGGACACCACCTACGAGCAGTACTTC
TRBJ2-7 | 14 | few | NA | TRBV20-1 | CSARDLTGFYEQYF | TGCAGTGCTAGAGACCTTACAGGGTTCTACGAGCAGTACTTC
TRBJ1-5 | 15 | many | NA | TRBV15 | CATSRVEGSNQPQHF | TGTGCCACCAGCAGAGTGGAGGGGAGCAATCAGCCCCAGCATTTT
TRBJ1-1 | 11 | NA | NA | TRBV6-1 | CAAERQDEAFF | TGTGCCGCGGAAAGGCAGGATGAAGCTTTCTTT
TRBJ1-6 | 12 | NA | NA | TRBV12-3/TRBV12-4 | CASSLKSSPLHF | TGTGCCAGCAGTTTAAAGTCTTCACCCCTCCACTTT
TRBJ1-2 | 13 | many | NA | TRBV7-9 | CASSRTGFDGYTF | TGTGCCAGCAGCCGAACAGGGTTCGATGGCTACACCTTC
TRBJ1-1 | 11 | many | NA | TRBV12-3/TRBV12-4 | CASKQVSEAFF | TGTGCCAGCAAGCAGGTTTCTGAAGCTTTCTTT
TRBJ2-4 | 20 | many | TRBD1 | TRBV4-1 | CASSQRHPGTVGQVENIQYF | TGCGCCAGCAGCCAACGACATCCCGGGACAGTAGGACAAGTTGAGAACATTCAGTACTTC
TRBJ2-1 | 15 | NA | TRBD2 | TRBV5-1 | CASSFRRGGNNEQFF | TGCGCCAGCAGCTTTCGCCGGGGGGGAAACAATGAGCAGTTCTTC
TRBJ2-3 | 13 | once | NA | TRBV4-3 | CASSPAVGDTQYF | TGCGCCAGCAGCCCTGCCGTGGGAGATACGCAGTATTTT
TRBJ1-5 | 15 | few | NA | TRBV4-3 | CASSQARGSNQPQHF | TGCGCCAGCAGCCAGGCCCGGGGTAGCAATCAGCCCCAGCATTTT
TRBJ2-1 | 14 | NA | TRBD1 | TRBV29-1 | CSSRGTGGSDEQFF | TGCAGCTCTAGGGGGACAGGGGGTTCGGATGAGCAGTTCTTC
TRBJ1-4 | 15 | NA | NA | TRBV5-1 | CASSLSQSTNEKLFF | TGCGCCAGCAGCTTGTCTCAGTCAACTAATGAAAAACTGTTTTTT
TRBJ2-1 | 14 | many | NA | TRBV12-3/TRBV12-4 | CASSLNRGGSEQFF | TGTGCCAGCAGTTTGAACAGGGGAGGAAGCGAGCAGTTCTTC
TRBJ2-3 | 13 | many | NA | TRBV20-1 | CSARDLRADTQYF | TGCAGTGCTAGAGATCTTAGGGCAGATACGCAGTATTTT
TRBJ2-1 | 13 | NA | NA | TRBV4-3 | CASSQLGVGEQFF | TGCGCCAGCAGCCAACTAGGGGTTGGTGAGCAGTTCTTC
TRBJ1-3 | 13 | many | NA | TRBV20-1 | CSARGVDGNTIYF | TGCAGTGCCCGGGGAGTCGATGGAAACACCATATATTTT
TRBJ2-7 | 15 | few | TRBD1 | TRBV27 | CASRETGQSSYEQYF | TGTGCCAGCAGGGAGACGGGACAGTCATCCTACGAGCAGTACTTC
TRBJ2-7 | 13 | NA | NA | TRBV5-6 | CASSFGRLYEQYF | TGTGCCAGCAGCTTCGGGCGGCTATACGAGCAGTACTTC
TRBJ2-5 | 18 | many | TRBD1 | TRBV12-5 | CASGPDLTGTGGRETQYF | TGTGCTAGTGGTCCTGATTTAACCGGGACAGGGGGCAGGGAGACCCAGTACTTC